These 5 T cell receptor beta chains originate from one sample sequenced in a study of blood T cell repertoires in COVID-19. TCRdb keeps only in-frame clones here, not all; method: immunoSEQ multiplex PCR. This sample has a few hundred thousand clones, with more than 80% found just once. The sequencing sample was made of peripheral blood. All receptors derive from a woman aged 30 to 39 with active or convalescent COVID-19.

This clone appeared once. This rearrangement joins TRBV2 to TRBJ2-5, with 8 nucleotides matching TRBD1. The junction had 4 bases not matched to a gene; V was cut back by 6 bases and J by 1 base. The CDR3 sequence is 14 residues long. From germline, CDR1 is SNHLY and CDR2 FYNNEI. CDR3 in DNA: TGTGCCAGCAGCGCGGACAGGGTCCAAGAGACCCAGTACTTC. It is translated as CASSADRVQETQYF. The variable domain in full, with the rest retrieved from reference TRBV2 and TRBJ2-5, is EPEVTQTPSHQVTQMGQEVILRCVPISNHLYFYWYRQILGQKVEFLVSFYNNEISEKSEIFDDQFSVERPDGSNFTLKIRSTKLEDSAMYFCASSADRVQETQYFGPGTRLLVL.

V usage is TRBV6-2 or TRBV6-3 and J usage is TRBJ2-2, with TRBD1 matching 9 bases. CDR1 MNHEY and CDR2 SVGEGT come from the germline V gene. The CDR3 contains 18 residues. The J segment lost 0 bases and the V segment lost 5 bases, leaving 10 bases of the junction unmatched. CDR3 region: CASSQARTGVANTGELFF. The CDR3, as DNA: TGTGCCAGCAGTCAGGCGAGGACAGGGGTCGCGAACACCGGGGAGCTGTTTTTT.

The chain couples TRBV9 to TRBJ2-3; TRBD2 matches 10 bases. The CDR3 covers 15 residues. Germline values: CDR1 SGDLS, CDR2 YYNGEE. The ends lost 1 base at V and 5 bases at J; junction bases unmatched: 4. CDR3 region: CASSVSGGAQDTQYF. The CDR3 nucleotides are TGTGCCAGCAGCGTAAGCGGGGGGGCCCAAGATACGCAGTATTTT.

The chain joins TRBV5-6 to TRBJ2-2, with D perhaps matching TRBD1 (6 bases). CDR3 length: 16 residues. V was clipped by 1 base and J by 0 bases, with 10 bases between them. Germline CDR1 SGHDT, CDR2 YYEEEE. This CDR3 is CASSLRGTTNTGELFF. The CDR3 DNA follows: TGTGCCAGCAGCTTGAGGGGGACAACGAACACCGGGGAGCTGTTTTTT.

The chain uses TRBV4-3 and TRBJ2-3, with D possibly TRBD2 on 7 matching bases. Looked up from germline, CDR1 is LGHNA and CDR2 is YSLEER. V was trimmed by 0 bases and J by 5 bases, leaving 18 bases between them. The CDR3 extends over 17 amino acids. CDR3 DNA sequence: TGCGCCAGCAGCCAAGAACCGGGGGGCCTGGCGCAAGATACGCAGTATTTT. Translation: CASSQEPGGLAQDTQYF.